The rows below give T cell receptor beta chains drawn from one sample of a study of blood T cell repertoires in COVID-19. TCRdb's copy holds only in-frame clones and misses some; the assay was immunoSEQ multiplex PCR. The sample has about 250,000 clones; more than 85% are singletons. Sequencing was carried out using PBMCs or T cells enriched from blood (not recorded which). The receptors shown here come from a woman aged 50 to 65 who had recovered from COVID-19. Both conserved end residues are part of each CDR3. D genes are given only for firm matches. Size is stated for part of the rows, as once, few or many counts, or as a class when the clone is expanded.

J gene	clone size	D gene	V gene	CDR3 DNA	CDR3 protein
TRBJ1-2	.	.	TRBV20-1	TGCAGTGCTAGTAGCACAGCTTATGGCTACACCTTC	CSASSTAYGYTF
TRBJ1-1	.	.	TRBV5-1	TGCGCCAGCAGCTTGGAGAGGATTTTGGGCACTGAAGCTTTCTTT	CASSLERILGTEAFF
TRBJ1-4	.	.	TRBV5-4	TGTGCCAGCAAGCGGGACACACCTAATGAAAAACTGTTTTTT	CASKRDTPNEKLFF
TRBJ2-5	few	.	TRBV2	TGTGCCAGCAGCGTAAGATTAGCGGCACAAGAGACCCAGTACTTC	CASSVRLAAQETQYF
TRBJ2-7	.	TRBD1	TRBV18	TGTGCCAGCTCAACGGGACAGGGGCCCACCTACGAGCAGTACTTC	CASSTGQGPTYEQYF
TRBJ1-2	.	.	TRBV27	TGTGCCAGCAGTTTATCGGGGGGAGGTGGCTACACCTTC	CASSLSGGGGYTF
TRBJ2-2	.	TRBD1	TRBV2	TGTGCCAGCAGTAAGAACAGGGGGCCCGGGGAGCTGTTTTTT	CASSKNRGPGELFF
TRBJ2-5	.	TRBD2	TRBV3-1/TRBV3-2	TGTGCCAGCAGCCTGGGGACTAGCGCACAAGAGACCCAGTACTTC	CASSLGTSAQETQYF
TRBJ2-7	.	.	TRBV27	TGTGCCAGCAGTTTATCGACGGGGTTCTACGAGCAGTACTTC	CASSLSTGFYEQYF
TRBJ1-2	.	.	TRBV6-6	TGTGCCAGCAGTTCCGACTACGGATCCGTGAGTGGCTACACCTTC	CASSSDYGSVSGYTF
TRBJ2-1	.	TRBD2	TRBV3-1/TRBV3-2	TGTGCCAGCAGCTGGACTAGCGGGAGCGTCTACAATGAGCAGTTCTTC	CASSWTSGSVYNEQFF
TRBJ2-5	.	TRBD1	TRBV18	TGTGCCAGCTCACCACCGACAGGGGGCTACCAAGAGACCCAGTACTTC	CASSPPTGGYQETQYF
TRBJ1-1	few	.	TRBV11-2	TGTGCCAGCAGGGTATCAGGGGCGGCCACTGAAGCTTTCTTT	CASRVSGAATEAFF
TRBJ2-3	few	TRBD1	TRBV29-1	TGCAGCGGGGGACAGGGTCGAGTTCCAGATACGCAGTATTTT	CSGGQGRVPDTQYF
TRBJ2-7	.	TRBD2	TRBV9	TGTGCCACCACTAGCGGGAGTGGGGGTTACGAGCAGTACTTC	CATTSGSGGYEQYF
TRBJ2-7	once	.	TRBV27	TGTGCCAGCAGCCCTGGGACTCGCACTAAGGAGCAGTACTTC	CASSPGTRTKEQYF
TRBJ1-1	.	TRBD1	TRBV18	TGTGCCAGCTCCCTATTAACAGGGGGCTATGAAGCTTTCTTT	CASSLLTGGYEAFF
TRBJ1-1	.	TRBD1	TRBV28	TGTGCCAGCAGTTTATTGGCTCGGAGGGACAGGGGGACTGAAGCTTTCTTT	CASSLLARRDRGTEAFF
TRBJ2-2	.	.	TRBV7-7	TGTGCTAGCAGCTTAACACCAGGGGTAGACACCGGGGAGCTGTTTTTT	CASSLTPGVDTGELFF
TRBJ1-2	.	.	TRBV6-2/TRBV6-3	TGTGCCAGCAGCCGGGGGGACTATGGCTACACCTTC	CASSRGDYGYTF
TRBJ2-3	once	.	TRBV7-2	TGTGCCAGCAGCTCCTTGATGCAGCGGTCGGGCACAGATACGCAGTATTTT	CASSSLMQRSGTDTQYF
TRBJ2-7	.	TRBD1	TRBV30	TGTGCCTGGAGTACCCTCGACAGGGGGCAATCCTACGAGCAGTACTTC	CAWSTLDRGQSYEQYF
TRBJ1-2	few	.	TRBV5-1	TGCGCCAGCAGCCCCGCGGGGGCAGCAAGCTATGGCTACACCTTC	CASSPAGAASYGYTF
TRBJ2-1	once	.	TRBV18	TGTGCCAGCTCTCCCGGGACAACTTACAATGAGCAGTTCTTC	CASSPGTTYNEQFF
TRBJ2-1	.	.	TRBV5-1	TGCGCCAGCTCCCTTGTCGGGGGAGGTACTGCAGATGAGCAGTTCTTC	CASSLVGGGTADEQFF
TRBJ1-4	.	.	TRBV3-1/TRBV3-2	TGTGCCAGCAGCCGACAGGAGACTAATGAAAAACTGTTTTTT	CASSRQETNEKLFF
TRBJ2-3	.	.	TRBV11-2	TGTGCCAGCAGCCCTACAGCCCCCAGGGCCAGTGGGATTGATACGCAGTATTTT	CASSPTAPRASGIDTQYF
TRBJ1-2	.	TRBD1	TRBV18	TGTGCCAGCTCAAAACAGGGGGAGGCTAACTATGGCTACACCTTC	CASSKQGEANYGYTF
TRBJ2-7	.	.	TRBV7-6	TGTGCCAGCAGCTCACCGAGCGGGCCGCAGTACTTC	CASSSPSGPQYF
TRBJ2-2	.	.	TRBV6-1	TGTGCCAGCAGTGAATATCGGACGGGAGCGACCGGGGAGCTGTTTTTT	CASSEYRTGATGELFF
TRBJ2-3	.	.	TRBV5-1	TGCGCCAGCAGCTTGGCTACTTTCGTGACAGATACGCAGTATTTT	CASSLATFVTDTQYF
TRBJ2-5	.	.	TRBV10-1	TGCGCCAGCAGTTCCGTGGACAAAAAGACCCAGTACTTC	CASSSVDKKTQYF